This T cell receptor (beta chain) was profiled in a study of shared clonotypes between healthy human individuals. V trimming: 5 bases; J trimming: 3 bases; junction bases outside the gene matches: 7. Per the germline V gene, CDR1 is SGHVS and CDR2 is FNYEAQ. The CDR3 covers 14 residues. Clones were sequenced by immunoSEQ multiplex PCR, and TCRdb holds only the in-frame ones, with some missing. The data contain 600,000 or so clones, 95% to 98% of them singletons. Positive CCR7 selection of CD45RO-negative cells yielded the naive CD8 cells, and terminally differentiated effector memory CD45RA+ cells were excluded.

The TCR originated in a man in his thirties or forties in good health. Sequences were obtained from naive CD8+ T cells sorted from blood. V gene TRBV7-6 combines with J gene TRBJ2-7; 7 bases are a match to TRBD1. The CDR3 spells CASSAEGTVYEQYF. CDR3 in DNA: TGTGCCAGCAGCGCAGAGGGGACAGTCTACGAGCAGTACTTC.